A single sample is the source of the 19 T cell receptor beta chains below, sequenced in a study of control samples from healthy donors and cancer patients. Assay used: immunoSEQ multiplex PCR; TCRdb lists only in-frame clones, some missing. The sample includes about 120,000 clones, roughly 87% seen only once; the top ten take roughly 1.9%. The sequencing input was blood. The receptor source for this set is a young man in good health.

The chain uses TRBV20-1 and TRBJ2-5; 7 bases map to TRBD2. V lost 3 bases, J lost 4 bases, and 8 bases stayed unmatched. This CDR3 is 14 amino acids long. From germline, CDR1 is DFQATT and CDR2 SNEGSKA (reference sequence). CDR3 loop: CSASDAGVGETQYF. In DNA form, the CDR3 reads TGCAGTGCTAGTGACGCGGGAGTAGGAGAGACCCAGTACTTC.

To note about this clone: At one boundary the junction diverges from the germline segment, which might be a read error. This sequence joins TRBV7-7 and TRBJ2-3; weak D call: TRBD2 (6 bases). CDR1 and CDR2 from the germline V gene are SSHAT and FNYEAQ (reference sequence). The CDR3 consists of 13 residues. CDR3 region: CASSARLVDTQYF. CDR3 in DNA: TGTGCTAGCAGCGCCAGACTAGTGGATACGCAGTATTTT.

Only a few counts were recorded for this clone. The rearrangement links TRBV2 to TRBJ1-3; D is uncertain. Trimming shortened V by 6 bases and J by 0 bases, and 12 bases separated the two germline ends. The length of the CDR3 is 15 residues. Germline loops: CDR1 SNHLY, CDR2 FYNNEI. Here the CDR3 reads CASRVQMSSGNTIYF. CDR3 DNA: TGTGCCAGCAGAGTACAGATGAGCTCTGGAAACACCATATATTTT.

The chain is built from TRBV27 and TRBJ1-3; TRBD1 might be the D (6 bases). Trimming removed 5 bases from V and 1 base from J, with 9 bases in between. The CDR3 spans 14 residues. Germline V CDR1 and CDR2: MNHEY, SMNVEV (reference sequence). CDR3 nucleotides: TGTGCCAGCAGTCGGGACATTTCTGGAAACACCATATATTTT. It codes for CASSRDISGNTIYF.

This rearrangement joins TRBV19 to TRBJ1-6, with a weak D call TRBD1 (5 bases). Germline CDR1 and CDR2: LNHDA and SQIVND (reference sequence). There are 14 residues in the CDR3. Trimming removed 7 bases at V and 7 bases at J, with 14 bases between. CDR3 coding DNA: TGTGCCAGTAATGGGGGTAGAGAAAATTCACCCCTCCACTTT. It yields the protein CASNGGRENSPLHF.

The chain couples TRBV7-2 to TRBJ1-5; D possibly corresponds to TRBD1 (5 bases). The CDR3 extends over 15 amino acids. Between the trimmed V and J ends, which lost 6 bases and 2 bases, there was a span of 14 bases. Germline V CDR1 and CDR2: SGHTA, FQGNSA. CDR3 protein: CASRIGTLRNQPQHF. The CDR3 nucleotides are TGTGCCAGCAGAATCGGGACCCTCCGCAATCAGCCCCAGCATTTT.

This rearrangement joins TRBV25-1 to TRBJ1-3; D uncertain. This CDR3 is built from 15 residues. V lost 3 bases to trimming and J lost 2 bases, with 11 bases between them. Germline V CDR1 and CDR2: MGHDK, SYGVNS. The CDR3 region has the DNA TGTGCCAGCAGTGATCCGGAGTTCCCTGGAAACACCATATATTTT. Its protein product is CASSDPEFPGNTIYF.

The chain employs TRBV12-5 and TRBJ1-1, with D perhaps matching TRBD1 (5 bases). This CDR3 spans 17 amino acids. The ends were cut back, 2 bases at V and 3 bases at J, with 19 bases in the middle. Germline CDR1 is LGHNT and CDR2 is FRNRAP. This CDR3 reads CASGLQGVGLGHTEAFF. CDR3 nucleotides: TGTGCTAGTGGTTTGCAAGGGGTTGGTCTTGGGCACACTGAAGCTTTCTTT.

This chain uses TRBV9 with TRBJ1-1, with TRBD1 identical over 10 bases. Germline lookup yields CDR1 SGDLS and CDR2 YYNGEE. V lost 3 bases and J lost 2; bases outside the gene matches: 4. This CDR3 is 15 amino acids long. The CDR3 protein is CASSARDRGNTEAFF. CDR3 bases: TGTGCCAGCAGCGCCCGGGACAGGGGTAACACTGAAGCTTTCTTT.

For this clone: This specimen includes other DNA sequences encoding the same CDR3. This chain links TRBV19 with TRBJ1-2; D gene ambiguous. Germline values: CDR1 LNHDA, CDR2 SQIVND (reference sequence). The CDR3 loop spans 12 amino acids. The germline V and J ends were trimmed by 5 bases and 5 bases, with 9 bases remaining between them. The CDR3 region is CASSRTDYGYTF. The CDR3, as DNA: TGTGCCAGTAGTCGGACGGATTATGGCTACACCTTC.

The chain has TRBV30 and TRBJ1-1, with D uncertain. Trimming shortened V by 2 bases and J by 2 bases, and 9 bases separated the two germline ends. CDR1 and CDR2 (germline): GTSNPN, SVGIG (reference sequence). The CDR3 covers 13 residues. The CDR3 DNA reads TGTGCCTGGAGTTTTATGGGTAACACTGAAGCTTTCTTT. It yields the protein CAWSFMGNTEAFF. The variable domain in full, with the rest retrieved from reference TRBV30 and TRBJ1-1, is SQTIHQWPATLVQPVGSPLSLECTVEGTSNPNLYWYRQAAGRGLQLLFYSVGIGQISSEVPQNLSASRPQDRQFILSSKKLLLSDSGFYLCAWSFMGNTEAFFGQGTRLTVV.

This clone appeared a single time. This sequence joins TRBV7-2 and TRBJ2-3, with TRBD2 matching 12 bases. The CDR3 covers 16 residues. The trim removed 5 bases at V and 4 bases at J, leaving 7 bases unmatched. Germline values: CDR1 SGHTA, CDR2 FQGNSA. The CDR3: CASSRPGLAGADTQYF. The CDR3 DNA reads as TGTGCCAGCAGCCGCCCGGGACTAGCGGGCGCAGATACGCAGTATTTT.

V is TRBV18 and J is TRBJ2-3; TRBD1 is a possible D gene (6 bases). The CDR3 extends over 15 amino acids. Trimming removed 6 bases from V and 7 bases from J, with 20 bases in between. Germline V gene sequence: CDR1 KGHSH, CDR2 LQKENI. In nucleotides, the CDR3 is TGTGCCAGCTCTCCCGACAGGATCCGTGGGAATACGCAGTATTTT. Protein sequence: CASSPDRIRGNTQYF.

The rearrangement joins TRBV9 to TRBJ2-5; D gene uncertain. V dropped 2 bases and J dropped 4 bases, with 3 bases sitting between them. The CDR3 is 11 amino acids. CDR1 SGDLS and CDR2 YYNGEE come from the germline V gene. CDR3 sequence: CASSVIETQYF. Here the CDR3 DNA reads TGTGCCAGCAGCGTGATAGAGACCCAGTACTTC.

The rearrangement uses TRBV24-1 and TRBJ2-1, with 14 bases that match TRBD2. The length of the CDR3 is 18 residues. The V segment lost 4 bases and the J segment 0 bases; nucleotides outside the gene matches: 4. The V gene's germline CDR1 is KGHDR and CDR2 SFDVKD. This CDR3 reads CATSDPGTSGSSYNEQFF. CDR3 DNA sequence: TGTGCCACCAGTGACCCAGGGACTAGCGGGAGCTCCTACAATGAGCAGTTCTTC.

The J gene is TRBJ1-2, the V gene TRBV3-1 (or the pseudogene TRBV3-2); the D is unclear. This CDR3 has 13 amino acids. The V end was cut by 3 bases, the J end by 4 bases, with 9 bases between. CDR1 LGHDT and CDR2 YNNKEL come from the germline V gene (reference sequence). The CDR3 loop is CASSQRAAYGYTF. CDR3 nucleotide sequence: TGTGCCAGCAGCCAGAGGGCAGCCTATGGCTACACCTTC.

This chain uses TRBV18 with TRBJ1-6; D not resolved. Germline-derived CDR1 and CDR2 are KGHSH and LQKENI. V lost 3 bases and J lost 8, with 14 bases in between. This CDR3 has 15 residues. CDR3 sequence (DNA): TGTGCCAGCTCACCGATTCAGGCCTTCGATTCACCCCTCCACTTT. This codes for CASSPIQAFDSPLHF.

V is TRBV18 and J is TRBJ2-3, with D hard to call. V was clipped by 3 bases and J by 4 bases, with 8 bases between them. The CDR3 covers 13 residues. Germline V gene lookup returns CDR1 KGHSH and CDR2 LQKENI. As DNA, the CDR3 is TGTGCCAGCTCACCCGATCAGGCAGATACGCAGTATTTT. Encoded protein: CASSPDQADTQYF.

The chain is built from TRBV4-1 and TRBJ1-4; 8 nucleotides agree with TRBD1. Germline-derived CDR1 and CDR2 are MGHRA and YSYEKL. This CDR3 spans 19 amino acids. V shed 0 bases, J shed 1 base, and the junction held 10 bases outside the gene matches. DNA for the CDR3: TGCGCCAGCAGCCAAGATAGAGGCGGCAGGGGGCTAACTAATGAAAAACTGTTTTTT. This translates into CASSQDRGGRGLTNEKLFF.